This T cell receptor beta chain was sequenced for a study of response to subunit inactivated influenza vaccine. Study-level results: The authors put forward the suggestion that each seasonal influenza vaccination may bring in only a limited number of new T cells.

This CDR3 contains 15 residues. Trimming removed 0 bases at V and 10 bases at J, with 17 bases between. The V gene's germline CDR1 is SGHRS and CDR2 YFSETQ. TCRdb used MiXCR to reprocess the RT-PCR reads, holding one entry per CDR3 protein. Here the sample spans hundreds of thousands of distinct CDR3 sequences, around 16% being singletons. In its sample, this clonotype was seen a few times. What it recognizes is unknown. This receptor was obtained from a man aged 50 to 60 who received an inactivated influenza vaccine. The sequenced sample was PBMCs from blood, obtained 11 to 12 days after vaccination. This chain joins TRBV5-1 and TRBJ2-1; the D gene could be TRBD1 or TRBD2 (6 bases each). CDR3 sequence (DNA): TGCGCCAGCAGCTTGGATGGTGGGGGGCCGCCAGAGCAGTTCTTC. Amino acid sequence: CASSLDGGGPPEQFF.